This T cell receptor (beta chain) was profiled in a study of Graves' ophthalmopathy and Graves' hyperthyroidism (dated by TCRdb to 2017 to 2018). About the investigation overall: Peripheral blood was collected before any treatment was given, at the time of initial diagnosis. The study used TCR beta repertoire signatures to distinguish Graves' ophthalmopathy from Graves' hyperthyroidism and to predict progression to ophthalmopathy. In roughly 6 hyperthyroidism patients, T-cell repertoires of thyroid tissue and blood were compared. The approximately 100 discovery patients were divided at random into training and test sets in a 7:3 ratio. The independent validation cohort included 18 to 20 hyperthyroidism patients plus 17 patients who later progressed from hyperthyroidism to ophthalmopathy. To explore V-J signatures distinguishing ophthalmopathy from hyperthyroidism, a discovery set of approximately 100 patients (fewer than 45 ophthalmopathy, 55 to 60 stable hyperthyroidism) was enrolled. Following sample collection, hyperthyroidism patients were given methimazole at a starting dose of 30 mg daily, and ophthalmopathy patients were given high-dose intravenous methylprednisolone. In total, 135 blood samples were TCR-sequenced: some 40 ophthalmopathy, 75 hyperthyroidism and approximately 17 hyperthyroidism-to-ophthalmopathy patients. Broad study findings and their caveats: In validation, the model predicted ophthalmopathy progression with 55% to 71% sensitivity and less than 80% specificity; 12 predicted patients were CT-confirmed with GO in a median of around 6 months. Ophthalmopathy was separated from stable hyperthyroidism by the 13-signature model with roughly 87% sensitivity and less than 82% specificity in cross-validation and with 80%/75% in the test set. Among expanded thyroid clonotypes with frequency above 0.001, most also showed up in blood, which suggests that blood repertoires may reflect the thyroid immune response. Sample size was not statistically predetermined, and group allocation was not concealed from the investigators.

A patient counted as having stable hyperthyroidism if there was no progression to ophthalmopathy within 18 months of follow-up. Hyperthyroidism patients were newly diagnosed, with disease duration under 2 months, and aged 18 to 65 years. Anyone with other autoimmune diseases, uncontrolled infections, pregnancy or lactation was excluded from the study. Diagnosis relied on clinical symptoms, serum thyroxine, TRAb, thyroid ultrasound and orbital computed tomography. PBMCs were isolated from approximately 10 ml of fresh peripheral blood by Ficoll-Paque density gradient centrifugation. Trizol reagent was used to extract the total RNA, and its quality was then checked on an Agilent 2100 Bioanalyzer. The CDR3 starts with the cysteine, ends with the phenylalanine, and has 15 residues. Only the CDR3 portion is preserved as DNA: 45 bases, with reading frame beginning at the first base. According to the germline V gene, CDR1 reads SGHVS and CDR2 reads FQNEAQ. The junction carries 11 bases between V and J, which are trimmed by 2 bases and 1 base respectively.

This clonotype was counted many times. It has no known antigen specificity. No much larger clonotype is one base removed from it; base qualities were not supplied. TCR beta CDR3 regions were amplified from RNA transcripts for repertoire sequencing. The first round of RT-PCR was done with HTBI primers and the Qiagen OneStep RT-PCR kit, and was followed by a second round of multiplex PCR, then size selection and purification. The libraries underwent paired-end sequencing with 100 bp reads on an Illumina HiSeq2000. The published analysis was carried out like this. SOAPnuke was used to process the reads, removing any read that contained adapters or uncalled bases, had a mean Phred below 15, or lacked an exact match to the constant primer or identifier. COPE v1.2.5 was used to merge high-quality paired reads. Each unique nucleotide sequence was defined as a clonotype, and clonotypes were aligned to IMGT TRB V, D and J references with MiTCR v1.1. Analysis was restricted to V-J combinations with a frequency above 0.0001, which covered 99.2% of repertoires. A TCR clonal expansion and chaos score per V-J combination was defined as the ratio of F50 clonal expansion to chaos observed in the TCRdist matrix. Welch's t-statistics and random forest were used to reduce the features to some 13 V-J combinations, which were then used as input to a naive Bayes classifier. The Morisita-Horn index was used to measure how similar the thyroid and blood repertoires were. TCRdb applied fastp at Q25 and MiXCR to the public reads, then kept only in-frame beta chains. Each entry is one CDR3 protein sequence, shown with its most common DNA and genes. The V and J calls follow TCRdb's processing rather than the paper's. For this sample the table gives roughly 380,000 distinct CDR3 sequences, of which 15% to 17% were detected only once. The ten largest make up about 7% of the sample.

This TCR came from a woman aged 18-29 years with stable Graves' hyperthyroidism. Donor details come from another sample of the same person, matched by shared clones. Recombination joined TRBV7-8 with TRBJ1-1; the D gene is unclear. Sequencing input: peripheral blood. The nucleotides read TGTGCCAGCAGCTTATCGAGGGCGGGGAACACTGAAGCTTTCTTT. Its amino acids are CASSLSRAGNTEAFF.